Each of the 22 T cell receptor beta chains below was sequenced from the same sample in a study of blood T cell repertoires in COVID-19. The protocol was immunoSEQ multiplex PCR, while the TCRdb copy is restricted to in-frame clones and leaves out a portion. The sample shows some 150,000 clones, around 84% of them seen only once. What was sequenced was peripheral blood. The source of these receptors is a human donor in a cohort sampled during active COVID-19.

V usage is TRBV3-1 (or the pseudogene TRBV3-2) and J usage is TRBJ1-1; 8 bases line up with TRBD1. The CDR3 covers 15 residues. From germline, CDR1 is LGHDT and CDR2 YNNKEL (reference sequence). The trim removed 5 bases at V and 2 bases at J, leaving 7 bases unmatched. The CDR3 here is CASSYSGTGNTEAFF. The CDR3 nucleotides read TGTGCCAGCAGCTATAGTGGGACAGGTAACACTGAAGCTTTCTTT.

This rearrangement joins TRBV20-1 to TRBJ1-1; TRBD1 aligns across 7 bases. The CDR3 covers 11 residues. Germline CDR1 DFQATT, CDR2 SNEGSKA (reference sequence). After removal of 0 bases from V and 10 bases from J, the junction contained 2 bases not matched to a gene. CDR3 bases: TGCAGTGCTAGAGACGGACAGGCAGCTTTCTTT. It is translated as CSARDGQAAFF.

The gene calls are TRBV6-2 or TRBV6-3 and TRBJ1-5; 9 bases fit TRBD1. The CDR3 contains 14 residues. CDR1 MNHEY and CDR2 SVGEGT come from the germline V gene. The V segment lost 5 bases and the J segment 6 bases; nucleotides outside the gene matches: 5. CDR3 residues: CASSRDRAAQPQHF. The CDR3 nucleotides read TGTGCCAGCAGTCGGGACAGGGCGGCTCAGCCCCAGCATTTT.

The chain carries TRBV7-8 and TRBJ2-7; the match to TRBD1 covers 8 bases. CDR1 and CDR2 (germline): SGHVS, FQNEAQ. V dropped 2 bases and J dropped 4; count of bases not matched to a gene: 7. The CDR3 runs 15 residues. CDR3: CASSLTDRVDYEQYF. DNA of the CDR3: TGTGCCAGCAGCTTAACGGACAGGGTTGATTACGAGCAGTACTTC.

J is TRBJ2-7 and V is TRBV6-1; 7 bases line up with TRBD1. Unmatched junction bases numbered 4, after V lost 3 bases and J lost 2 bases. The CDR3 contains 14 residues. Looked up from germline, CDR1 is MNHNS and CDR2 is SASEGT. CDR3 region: CASSDRTGTYEQYF. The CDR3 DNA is TGTGCCAGCAGTGACAGGACAGGCACCTACGAGCAGTACTTC.

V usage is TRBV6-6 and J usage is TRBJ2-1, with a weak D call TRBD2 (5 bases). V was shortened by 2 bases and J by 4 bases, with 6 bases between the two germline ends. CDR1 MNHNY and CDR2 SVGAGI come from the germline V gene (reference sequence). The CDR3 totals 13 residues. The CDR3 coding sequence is TGTGCCAGCAGTTACCGGGATTACAATGAGCAGTTCTTC. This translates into CASSYRDYNEQFF.

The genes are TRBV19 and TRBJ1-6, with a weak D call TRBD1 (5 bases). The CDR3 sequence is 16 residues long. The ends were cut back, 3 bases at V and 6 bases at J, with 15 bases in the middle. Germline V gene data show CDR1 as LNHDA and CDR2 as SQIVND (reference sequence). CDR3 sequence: CASSMWEGSPNSPLHF. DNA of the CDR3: TGTGCCAGTAGTATGTGGGAGGGGAGCCCTAATTCACCCCTCCACTTT.

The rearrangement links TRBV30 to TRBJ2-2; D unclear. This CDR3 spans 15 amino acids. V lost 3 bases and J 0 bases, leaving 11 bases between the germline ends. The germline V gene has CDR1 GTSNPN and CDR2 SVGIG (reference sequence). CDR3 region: CAWRLGDANTGELFF. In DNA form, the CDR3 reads TGTGCCTGGAGATTAGGAGACGCGAACACCGGGGAGCTGTTTTTT.

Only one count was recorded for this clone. The CDR3: CSVEEGGAHYGYTF. Here the CDR3 DNA reads TGCAGCGTTGAAGAAGGGGGGGCTCACTATGGCTACACCTTC. The chain recombines TRBV29-1 with TRBJ1-2, with D possibly TRBD1 on 6 matching bases. The V gene lost 0 bases and the J gene lost 3 bases, with 11 bases spanning the gap. The CDR3 sequence is 14 residues long. Germline CDR1 and CDR2: SQVTM and ANQGSEA. The full variable domain, with the rest looked up from reference TRBV29-1 and TRBJ1-2, is SAVISQKPSRDICQRGTSLTIQCQVDSQVTMMFWYRQQPGQSLTLIATANQGSEATYESGFVIDKFPISRPNLTFSTLTVSNMSPEDSSIYLCSVEEGGAHYGYTFGSGTRLTVV.

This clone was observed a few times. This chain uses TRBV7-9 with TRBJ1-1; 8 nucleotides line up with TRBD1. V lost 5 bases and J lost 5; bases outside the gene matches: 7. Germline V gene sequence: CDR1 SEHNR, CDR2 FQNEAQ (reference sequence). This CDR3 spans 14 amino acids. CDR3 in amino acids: CASSARGQVTEAFF. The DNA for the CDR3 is TGTGCCAGCAGCGCCAGGGGGCAGGTTACTGAAGCTTTCTTT.

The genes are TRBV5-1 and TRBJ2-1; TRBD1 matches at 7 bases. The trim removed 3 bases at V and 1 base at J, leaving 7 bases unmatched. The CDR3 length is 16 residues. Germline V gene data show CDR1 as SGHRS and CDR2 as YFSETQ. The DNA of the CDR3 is TGCGCCAGCAGCTGGCGAGGGGACAGTTCCTACAATGAGCAGTTCTTC. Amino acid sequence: CASSWRGDSSYNEQFF.

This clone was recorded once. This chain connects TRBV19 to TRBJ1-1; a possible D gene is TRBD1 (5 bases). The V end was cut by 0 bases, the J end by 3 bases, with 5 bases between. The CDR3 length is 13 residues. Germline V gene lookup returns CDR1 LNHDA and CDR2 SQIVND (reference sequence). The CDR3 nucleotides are TGTGCCAGTAGTATAGAAGGGGACACTGAAGCTTTCTTT. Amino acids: CASSIEGDTEAFF.

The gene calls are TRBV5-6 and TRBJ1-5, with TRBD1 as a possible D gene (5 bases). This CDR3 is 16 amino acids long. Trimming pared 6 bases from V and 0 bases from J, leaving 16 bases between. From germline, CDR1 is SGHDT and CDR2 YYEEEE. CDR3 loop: CASNGGGPNSNQPQHF. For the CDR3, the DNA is TGTGCCAGCAACGGGGGGGGTCCCAATAGCAATCAGCCCCAGCATTTT.

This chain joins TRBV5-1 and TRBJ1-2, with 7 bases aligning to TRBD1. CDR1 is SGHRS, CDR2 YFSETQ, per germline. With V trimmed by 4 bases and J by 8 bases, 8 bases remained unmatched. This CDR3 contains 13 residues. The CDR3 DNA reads TGCGCCAGCAGCCCTGACAGGGAATACGGCTACACCTTC. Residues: CASSPDREYGYTF.

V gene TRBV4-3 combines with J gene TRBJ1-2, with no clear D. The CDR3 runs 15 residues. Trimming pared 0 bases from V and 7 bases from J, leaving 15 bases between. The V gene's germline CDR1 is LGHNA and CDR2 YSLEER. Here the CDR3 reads CASSQEPDSLGGYTF. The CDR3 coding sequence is TGCGCCAGCAGCCAAGAGCCGGACTCCCTGGGTGGCTACACCTTC.

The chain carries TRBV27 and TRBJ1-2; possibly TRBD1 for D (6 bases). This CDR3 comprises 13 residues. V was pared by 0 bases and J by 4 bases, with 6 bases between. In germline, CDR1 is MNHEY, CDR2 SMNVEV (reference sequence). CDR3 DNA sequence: TGTGCCAGCAGTTTATCAGGGGGCTATGGCTACACCTTC. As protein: CASSLSGGYGYTF.

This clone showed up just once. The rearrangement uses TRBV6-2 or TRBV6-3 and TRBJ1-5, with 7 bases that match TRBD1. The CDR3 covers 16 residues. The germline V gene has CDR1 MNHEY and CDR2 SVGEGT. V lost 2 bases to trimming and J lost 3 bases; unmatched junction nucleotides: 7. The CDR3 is CASSYLGQSLNQPQHF. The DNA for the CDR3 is TGTGCCAGCAGTTACCTGGGACAGTCCCTCAATCAGCCCCAGCATTTT.

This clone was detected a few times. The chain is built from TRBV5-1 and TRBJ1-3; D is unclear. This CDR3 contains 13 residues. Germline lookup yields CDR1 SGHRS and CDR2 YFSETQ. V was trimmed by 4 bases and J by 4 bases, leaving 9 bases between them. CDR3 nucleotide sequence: TGCGCCAGCAGCGATCCCGGGGGAAACACCATATATTTT. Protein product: CASSDPGGNTIYF.

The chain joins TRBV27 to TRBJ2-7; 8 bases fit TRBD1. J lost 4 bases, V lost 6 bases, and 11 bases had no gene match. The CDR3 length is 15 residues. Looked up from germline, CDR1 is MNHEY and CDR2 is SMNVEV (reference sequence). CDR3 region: CASRYGTGGEYEQYF. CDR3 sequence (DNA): TGTGCCAGCAGATACGGGACAGGAGGGGAGTACGAGCAGTACTTC.

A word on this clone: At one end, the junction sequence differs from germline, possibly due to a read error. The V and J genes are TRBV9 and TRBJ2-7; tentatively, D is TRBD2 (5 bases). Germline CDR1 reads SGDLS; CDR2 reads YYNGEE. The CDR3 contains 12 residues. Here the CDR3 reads CPKRICSYEQYF. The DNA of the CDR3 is TGCCCCAAGCGGATCTGTAGCTACGAGCAGTACTTC. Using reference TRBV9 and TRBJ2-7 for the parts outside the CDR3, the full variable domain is DSGVTQTPKHLITATGQRVTLRCSPRSGDLSVYWYQQSLDQGLQFLIQYYNGEERAKGNILERFSAQQFPDLHSELNLSSLELGDSALYFCPKRICSYEQYFGPGTRLTVT.

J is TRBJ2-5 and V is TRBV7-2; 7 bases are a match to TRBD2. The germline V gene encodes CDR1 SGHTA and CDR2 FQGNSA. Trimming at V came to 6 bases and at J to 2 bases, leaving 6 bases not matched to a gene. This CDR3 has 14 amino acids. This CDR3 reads CASRSGGGQETQYF. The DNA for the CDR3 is TGTGCCAGCAGATCGGGCGGGGGACAAGAGACCCAGTACTTC. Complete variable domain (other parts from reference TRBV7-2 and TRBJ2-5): GAGVSQSPSNKVTEKGKDVELRCDPISGHTALYWYRQSLGQGLEFLIYFQGNSAPDKSGLPSDRFSAERTGGSVSTLTIQRTQQEDSAVYLCASRSGGGQETQYFGPGTRLLVL.

The DNA for the CDR3 is TGTGCCAGCTCCTCGGAGGGAAACACTGAAGCTTTCTTT. As protein: CASSSEGNTEAFF. The genes are TRBV2 and TRBJ1-1; D not certain. The CDR3 runs to 13 residues. Trimming left V 8 bases short and J 2 bases short, with 12 bases between. CDR1 and CDR2 from the germline V gene are SNHLY and FYNNEI. Full variable domain (remainder filled in from reference TRBV2 and TRBJ1-1): EPEVTQTPSHQVTQMGQEVILRCVPISNHLYFYWYRQILGQKVEFLVSFYNNEISEKSEIFDDQFSVERPDGSNFTLKIRSTKLEDSAMYFCASSSEGNTEAFFGQGTRLTVV.